Listed below are T cell receptor beta chains from one sample, sequenced in a study of T cells in Graves' hyperthyroidism and ophthalmopathy. TCRdb fed the multiplex PCR reads into MiXCR, producing one record per CDR3 protein. This table holds more than 500,000 distinct CDR3 sequences, about 15% found once. The specimen sequenced was blood. These receptors were obtained from a woman aged 35 to 49 with Graves' ophthalmopathy. The CDR3 runs from the conserved cysteine through the conserved F or W. The order of the fields is V gene, J gene, clone size, CDR3 protein. A row's size may be missing; if present it is once, few, many or a size class.

V gene: TRBV27
J gene: TRBJ1-1
clone size: many
CDR3 protein: CASSPFWGRGTEAFF

V gene: TRBV6-2/TRBV6-3
J gene: TRBJ2-6
clone size: many
CDR3 protein: CASSYWGQGASGANVLTF

V gene: TRBV9
J gene: TRBJ1-1
clone size: many
CDR3 protein: CASSVALTGENTEAFF

V gene: TRBV6-2/TRBV6-3
J gene: TRBJ1-1
clone size: many
CDR3 protein: CASSTSGAANTEAFF

V gene: TRBV30
J gene: TRBJ1-2
clone size: many
CDR3 protein: CAWRGIVYGYTF

V gene: TRBV18
J gene: TRBJ2-7
clone size: -
CDR3 protein: CASSPGQGLGEQYF

V gene: TRBV28
J gene: TRBJ1-6
clone size: -
CDR3 protein: CASSLQGAARSPLHF

V gene: TRBV5-1
J gene: TRBJ2-3
clone size: many
CDR3 protein: CASSLGQGADTQYF

V gene: TRBV3-1
J gene: TRBJ2-7
clone size: few
CDR3 protein: CASSQTTYEQYF

V gene: TRBV6-2/TRBV6-3
J gene: TRBJ1-1
clone size: many
CDR3 protein: CASSYTWDTLMNTEAFF

V gene: TRBV29-1
J gene: TRBJ2-7
clone size: many
CDR3 protein: CSVGDRGFLPDEQYF

V gene: TRBV29-1
J gene: TRBJ2-5
clone size: -
CDR3 protein: CSVETSGSPETQYF

V gene: TRBV20-1
J gene: TRBJ2-2
clone size: many
CDR3 protein: CSARGGDTGELFF

V gene: TRBV19
J gene: TRBJ2-4
clone size: few
CDR3 protein: CASSVSSKNIQYF

V gene: TRBV27
J gene: TRBJ1-6
clone size: many
CDR3 protein: CANPLRAEGSPLHF

V gene: TRBV6-1
J gene: TRBJ2-7
clone size: -
CDR3 protein: CASTTGDRAYEQYF

V gene: TRBV11-3
J gene: TRBJ1-2
clone size: many
CDR3 protein: CASSLHPDGNYGYTF

V gene: TRBV12-5
J gene: TRBJ2-5
clone size: many
CDR3 protein: CASATYRKETQYF

V gene: TRBV7-2
J gene: TRBJ2-7
clone size: few
CDR3 protein: CASSLPGGASGSAGSYEQYF

V gene: TRBV19
J gene: TRBJ2-7
clone size: -
CDR3 protein: CASRQTSGSSYEQYF

V gene: TRBV30
J gene: TRBJ2-3
clone size: few
CDR3 protein: CAWSPKQGDTQYF

V gene: TRBV6-1
J gene: TRBJ1-1
clone size: -
CDR3 protein: CASRSDKGKAEAFF

V gene: TRBV7-8
J gene: TRBJ2-7
clone size: -
CDR3 protein: CASSFLGTSGSYEQYF

V gene: TRBV5-4
J gene: TRBJ2-7
clone size: many
CDR3 protein: CASKRGLAQSYEQYF

V gene: TRBV2
J gene: TRBJ2-7
clone size: few
CDR3 protein: CASSPGLVSEQYF

V gene: TRBV6-5
J gene: TRBJ2-3
clone size: -
CDR3 protein: CASSLRRAVTDTQYF

V gene: TRBV2
J gene: TRBJ2-7
clone size: -
CDR3 protein: CASRTGTSGMREQYF

V gene: TRBV6-5
J gene: TRBJ2-5
clone size: many
CDR3 protein: CASSYALAVVGRQETQYF

V gene: TRBV4-3
J gene: TRBJ2-7
clone size: many
CDR3 protein: CASSQERSYEQYF

V gene: TRBV6-2/TRBV6-3
J gene: TRBJ1-1
clone size: many
CDR3 protein: CASSLGDRAITEAFF

V gene: TRBV28
J gene: TRBJ2-7
clone size: many
CDR3 protein: CASSFSGKTYEQYF

V gene: TRBV28
J gene: TRBJ2-5
clone size: -
CDR3 protein: CASSLAGAVQTQYF

V gene: TRBV12-3/TRBV12-4
J gene: TRBJ2-5
clone size: -
CDR3 protein: CASSLAGWQETQYF

V gene: TRBV3-1
J gene: TRBJ1-3
clone size: -
CDR3 protein: CASSQGWGIQSGNTIYF

V gene: TRBV18
J gene: TRBJ1-6
clone size: -
CDR3 protein: CASSPGGFGSPLHF

V gene: TRBV6-1
J gene: TRBJ1-2
clone size: many
CDR3 protein: CASSPRGGEYGYTF

V gene: TRBV5-1
J gene: TRBJ1-1
clone size: many
CDR3 protein: CASSLEAELNTEAFF

V gene: TRBV6-2/TRBV6-3
J gene: TRBJ1-5
clone size: many
CDR3 protein: CASSYQTGIRGKQPQHF

V gene: TRBV5-1
J gene: TRBJ2-7
clone size: -
CDR3 protein: CASSLGRDRTSYEQYF

V gene: TRBV10-3
J gene: TRBJ1-2
clone size: -
CDR3 protein: CANRKQEGYGYTF

V gene: TRBV18
J gene: TRBJ2-4
clone size: -
CDR3 protein: CASSPAVSGNNIQYF

V gene: TRBV29-1
J gene: TRBJ1-1
clone size: -
CDR3 protein: CSVMDRGYEAFF

V gene: TRBV28
J gene: TRBJ1-1
clone size: many
CDR3 protein: CASSLAFPGSGTEAFF

V gene: TRBV11-3
J gene: TRBJ2-7
clone size: many
CDR3 protein: CASSFTLESGWEQYF

V gene: TRBV13
J gene: TRBJ2-7
clone size: many
CDR3 protein: CASSSPSLGLYEQYF

V gene: TRBV6-5
J gene: TRBJ2-5
clone size: -
CDR3 protein: CASSYRWREVGETQYF

V gene: TRBV18
J gene: TRBJ1-2
clone size: -
CDR3 protein: CASSRAEGAGRGYTF

V gene: TRBV27
J gene: TRBJ2-4
clone size: many
CDR3 protein: CASSLRGALAKNIQYF

V gene: TRBV20-1
J gene: TRBJ2-7
clone size: -
CDR3 protein: CSARESAAIYEQYF

V gene: TRBV24-1
J gene: TRBJ2-4
clone size: many
CDR3 protein: CATSGSIPNIQYF

V gene: TRBV28
J gene: TRBJ2-5
clone size: many
CDR3 protein: CASSLEGLGETQYF

V gene: TRBV6-5
J gene: TRBJ1-2
clone size: many
CDR3 protein: CASTQRGPYGYTF

V gene: TRBV12-3/TRBV12-4
J gene: TRBJ1-5
clone size: many
CDR3 protein: CASSTGTGGGDQPQHF

V gene: TRBV6-5
J gene: TRBJ2-2
clone size: many
CDR3 protein: CASSYSGQRELFF

V gene: TRBV4-2
J gene: TRBJ2-7
clone size: -
CDR3 protein: CASSQVGDSSYEQYF

V gene: TRBV6-1
J gene: TRBJ2-7
clone size: many
CDR3 protein: CASSRTSEQYF

V gene: TRBV6-5
J gene: TRBJ2-5
clone size: many
CDR3 protein: CASSYTGKETQYF

V gene: TRBV6-1
J gene: TRBJ2-7
clone size: many
CDR3 protein: CASSEGPGNSYEQYF

V gene: TRBV28
J gene: TRBJ2-2
clone size: -
CDR3 protein: CASSFVLASTGELFF